This TCR beta chain is from a study of identical twins. Trimming cost V 6 bases and J 4 bases, with 12 bases left between them. CDR3 length: 13 residues. Germline loops: CDR1 MNHEY, CDR2 SVGAGI. Study-level findings and limits: Diverse VJ usage suggested most zero-insertion clonotypes were not invariant T cells. Reduced insertions were recorded for abundant cord blood beta clonotypes, with no such pattern in memory repertoires. The models systematically underestimated how much out-of-frame TCR alpha was shared in monozygotic twins.

For this clonotype: Its target is unknown.

TCRdb independently ran MiXCR on the 5' RACE reads; one entry per CDR3 protein. The profile shows more than 1.5 million distinct CDR3 sequences, less than 35% of them singletons. The rearrangement joins TRBV6-5 to TRBJ1-2; weak D call: TRBD1 (5 bases). What was sequenced was cord blood. This receptor was taken from a newborn girl in good health. For the CDR3, the DNA is TGTGCCAGCAGGGCCTTTGACAGCTATGGCTACACCTTC. Its protein product is CASRAFDSYGYTF.